One and the same sample provided the 12 T cell receptor beta chains below, sequenced in a study of cytotoxic CD8 clonotypes in ibrutinib-treated CLL. Clones were read by immunoSEQ multiplex PCR, and TCRdb kept only the in-frame ones, dropping some. The sample lists nearly 100,000 clones; about 72% were seen once. The specimen was PBMCs, collected after 12 months of ibrutinib treatment. These receptors were obtained from a human donor with chronic lymphocytic leukemia.

The rearrangement links TRBV20-1 to TRBJ2-2; the D is unclear. The CDR3 has 11 amino acids. V was trimmed by 6 bases and J by 14 bases, leaving 16 bases between them. Per germline, CDR1 DFQATT and CDR2 SNEGSKA (reference sequence). The CDR3 spells CSARLLGQLFF. The CDR3 DNA reads as TGCAGTGCCCGCCTTTTAGGGCAACTGTTTTTT.

The chain recombines TRBV5-1 with TRBJ1-1; 7 bases are shared with TRBD1. Trimming took 3 bases from V and 1 from J; bases not matched to a gene: 6. Germline CDR1 reads SGHRS; CDR2 reads YFSETQ. This CDR3 has 15 residues. This CDR3 reads CASSSSGQPNTEAFF. The CDR3 DNA reads as TGCGCCAGCAGCTCATCGGGACAGCCGAACACTGAAGCTTTCTTT.

This clone was observed a few times. The rearrangement uses TRBV5-4 and TRBJ2-5; D is ambiguous. The CDR3 runs to 11 residues. V lost 2 bases, J lost 1 base, and 0 bases lay in between. CDR1 SGHNT and CDR2 YYREEE come from the germline V gene (reference sequence). The CDR3 region is CASSFQETQYF. The CDR3 nucleotides read TGTGCCAGCAGCTTCCAAGAGACCCAGTACTTC.

This chain connects TRBV5-5 to TRBJ1-2, with no clear D. The CDR3 extends over 14 amino acids. The V end lost 4 bases, the J end lost 2 bases, and 12 bases lay between the germline ends. CDR1 SGHKS and CDR2 YYEKEE come from the germline V gene (reference sequence). The CDR3 DNA sequence: TGTGCCAGCAGCCCCTCTCTCGGGAACTATGGCTACACCTTC. This encodes CASSPSLGNYGYTF. The full variable domain, with the rest looked up from reference TRBV5-5 and TRBJ1-2, is DAGVTQSPTHLIKTRGQQVTLRCSPISGHKSVSWYQQVLGQGPQFIFQYYEKEERGRGNFPDRFSARQFPNYSSELNVNALLLGDSALYLCASSPSLGNYGYTFGSGTRLTVV.

This clone was counted only a few times. The J gene is TRBJ2-7, the V gene TRBV28, with TRBD2 matching 11 bases. The CDR3 length is 15 residues. Germline CDR1 MDHEN, CDR2 SYDVKM. V was pared by 6 bases and J by 3 bases, with 7 bases of the junction left unmatched. The CDR3 DNA reads as TGTGCCAGCAGATACGGGACTAGCGGACACTACGAGCAGTACTTC. Translating gives CASRYGTSGHYEQYF.

The rearrangement links TRBV7-3 to TRBJ1-6; D not resolved. CDR1 is SGHTA and CDR2 is FQGTGA in the germline V gene. CDR3 length: 14 amino acids. Trimming cost V 2 bases and J 9 bases, with 11 bases left between them. The CDR3 loop is CASSLQSTGSPLHF. DNA of the CDR3: TGTGCCAGCAGCTTACAATCGACCGGTTCACCCCTCCACTTT.

The chain couples TRBV7-9 to TRBJ1-3; 7 bases match TRBD1. The CDR3 consists of 15 residues. CDR1 and CDR2 from the germline V gene are SEHNR and FQNEAQ (reference sequence). The J segment lost 2 bases and the V segment lost 4 bases, leaving 5 bases of the junction unmatched. CDR3 in amino acids: CASSSPDRTGNTIYF. CDR3 sequence (DNA): TGTGCCAGCAGCTCACCGGACAGGACTGGAAACACCATATATTTT.

The rearrangement joins TRBV9 to TRBJ2-1; D is possibly TRBD2 (5 bases). The CDR3 sequence is 16 residues long. V was cut by 6 bases and J by 2 bases, with 18 bases left in between. CDR1 and CDR2 from the germline V gene are SGDLS and YYNGEE. CDR3 bases: TGTGCCAGCACCTGGGGTCTTGGAGGCACCTACAATGAGCAGTTCTTC. The encoded protein is CASTWGLGGTYNEQFF.

This chain uses TRBV7-9 with TRBJ2-7; D unclear. CDR3 length equals 12 residues. The germline V gene has CDR1 SEHNR and CDR2 FQNEAQ (reference sequence). The germline V and J ends were trimmed by 3 bases and 0 bases, with 3 bases remaining between them. In DNA, the CDR3 is TGTGCCAGCAGCTTCGGCTCCTACGAGCAGTACTTC. It encodes CASSFGSYEQYF. The entire variable domain, with the rest obtained from reference TRBV7-9 and TRBJ2-7, is as follows: DTGVSQNPRHKITKRGQNVTFRCDPISEHNRLYWYRQTLGQGPEFLTYFQNEAQLEKSRLLSDRFSAERPKGSFSTLEIQRTEQGDSAMYLCASSFGSYEQYFGPGTRLTVT.

This chain connects TRBV6-6 to TRBJ1-1; D is uncertain. CDR1 and CDR2 from the germline V gene are MNHNY and SVGAGI (reference sequence). Trimming pared 6 bases from V and 4 bases from J, leaving 12 bases between. This CDR3 contains 13 residues. This CDR3 is CASRKPSATEAFF. The CDR3 DNA reads as TGTGCCAGCAGGAAACCCTCGGCCACTGAAGCTTTCTTT.

This chain connects TRBV19 to TRBJ2-7; D call uncertain. This CDR3 comprises 13 residues. The V gene's germline CDR1 is LNHDA and CDR2 SQIVND (reference sequence). The ends were cut back, 6 bases at V and 3 bases at J, with 12 bases in the middle. This CDR3 reads CASRDPGNYEQYF. CDR3 DNA: TGTGCCAGTAGGGACCCCGGTAACTACGAGCAGTACTTC.

V gene TRBV11-2 combines with J gene TRBJ2-3; no clear D gene. V was cut by 5 bases and J by 7 bases, with 13 bases left in between. This CDR3 is 13 amino acids long. The germline V gene encodes CDR1 SGHAT and CDR2 FQNNGV. CDR3 in amino acids: CASSPERGYTQYF. The CDR3 DNA sequence: TGTGCCAGCAGCCCAGAGAGAGGTTATACGCAGTATTTT.